The 3 T cell receptor beta chains below were found in one sample sequenced in a study of CXCR3-negative and CXCR3-positive naive CD8 T cells. TRB cDNA was prepared as libraries by UMI-labeled 5' RACE. Reprocessing the 5' RACE reads, TCRdb reports a single entry for every CDR3 protein and omits DNA. This repertoire includes some 50,000 distinct CDR3 sequences. Material: naive CXCR3- CD8+ T cells from blood. Subset indicated: CD45RO-CCR7+CD27+CD95- naive CD8+ T cells lacking CXCR3 (TNR3-). The source is a human donor in good health. Some clones in this sample may be carry-over from other donors' samples.

V gene TRBV20-1 combines with J gene TRBJ2-1. Looked up from germline, CDR1 is DFQATT and CDR2 is SNEGSKA (reference sequence). This CDR3 comprises 11 residues. Here the CDR3 reads CSARGPNEQFF.

CDR3 sequence: CSARAPPSGRTTDTQYF. This sequence joins TRBV20-1 and TRBJ2-3; TCRdb reports TRBD2, a call that lacks DNA to check it against. The CDR3 is 17 amino acids. Germline CDR1 DFQATT, CDR2 SNEGSKA (reference sequence).

The J gene is TRBJ2-7, the V gene TRBV9; TCRdb outputs TRBD1, but without DNA this stays unchecked. The CDR3 consists of 14 residues. CDR1 is SGDLS, CDR2 YYNGEE, per germline. CDR3 protein: CASSNRDRSYEQYF. The full variable domain, completed using reference TRBV9 and TRBJ2-7, is DSGVTQTPKHLITATGQRVTLRCSPRSGDLSVYWYQQSLDQGLQFLIQYYNGEERAKGNILERFSAQQFPDLHSELNLSSLELGDSALYFCASSNRDRSYEQYFGPGTRLTVT.